The 5 T cell receptor beta chains in this list originate from one sample, sequenced in a study of blood T cell repertoires in COVID-19. Assay used: immunoSEQ multiplex PCR; TCRdb lists only in-frame clones, some missing. The top ten clones hold around a sixth of a sample with approximately 150,000 clones, approximately 82% of them seen once. The sequenced sample was PBMCs or T cells enriched from blood (not recorded which). The receptors stem from a man in his 60s who had recovered from COVID-19.

The chain joins TRBV28 to TRBJ2-4, with 8 bases matching TRBD1. The CDR3 contains 13 residues. Germline V gives CDR1 MDHEN, CDR2 SYDVKM. After removal of 7 bases from V and 9 bases from J, the junction contained 8 bases not matched to a gene. The DNA of the CDR3 is TGTGCCAGCAATAGGGACAGGTCGGGCATTCAGTACTTC. This codes for CASNRDRSGIQYF.

V is TRBV5-5 and J is TRBJ2-3, with D possibly TRBD2 on 6 matching bases. This CDR3 region has 16 residues. Trimming removed 2 bases at V and 2 bases at J, with 15 bases between. Germline CDR1 is SGHKS and CDR2 is YYEKEE (reference sequence). In DNA form, the CDR3 reads TGTGCCAGCAGCTTAACCGCCGGGACTGACACAGATACGCAGTATTTT. Amino acid sequence: CASSLTAGTDTDTQYF.

The chain is built from TRBV6-2 or TRBV6-3 and TRBJ2-1; 7 nucleotides match TRBD1. Germline-derived CDR1 and CDR2 are MNHEY and SVGEGT. V lost 2 bases and J lost 4; bases outside the gene matches: 5. The CDR3 contains 15 residues. CDR3 amino acids: CASSYRDSYYNEQFF. The CDR3 region has the DNA TGTGCCAGCAGTTACCGGGACAGCTATTACAATGAGCAGTTCTTC.

V is TRBV6-5 and J is TRBJ2-1; 9 bases align to TRBD1. The CDR3 consists of 16 residues. V dropped 3 bases and J dropped 4; count of bases not matched to a gene: 7. Germline CDR1 reads MNHEY; CDR2 reads SVGAGI. In DNA form, the CDR3 reads TGTGCCAGCAGTTATTCGGGACAGGGCAATTACAATGAGCAGTTCTTC. This gives the protein CASSYSGQGNYNEQFF.

The rearrangement links TRBV12-3 or TRBV12-4 to TRBJ2-7; tentative D call: TRBD2 (5 bases). The germline V and J ends were trimmed by 5 bases and 3 bases, with 11 bases remaining between them. The CDR3 extends over 13 amino acids. CDR3 loop: CASSVSGIYEQYF. In DNA, the CDR3 is TGTGCCAGCAGTGTCTCCGGGATCTACGAGCAGTACTTC.